This passage covers 5 T cell receptor beta chains from one sample sequenced in a study of graft-versus-host responses after intestinal transplantation. Their cognate antigens are unknown. The method was immunoSEQ multiplex PCR; TCRdb's version includes in-frame clones alone and lacks a portion of them. The sample includes over 65,000 clones, approximately 89% of them seen just once. Specimen: unstimulated CD8+ T cells sorted from spleen or lymph node cells, collected before transplant. These receptors all come from a human donor who was the organ donor for an intestinal transplant.

The chain combines TRBV6-1 with TRBJ1-2; D gene ambiguous. The CDR3 has 14 residues. Germline assignment: CDR1 MNHNS and CDR2 SASEGT. Trimming took off 5 bases at V and 5 bases at J, with 15 bases between the two ends. The CDR3 loop is CASSIRGIGYGYTF. CDR3 nucleotide sequence: TGTGCCAGCAGTATCCGGGGAATAGGGTATGGCTACACCTTC.

The chain links TRBV7-6 to TRBJ2-7, with D possibly TRBD1 on 5 matching bases. This CDR3 is built from 16 residues. Per germline, CDR1 SGHVS and CDR2 FNYEAQ. The V end lost 0 bases, the J end lost 3 bases, and 15 bases lay between the germline ends. The CDR3 reads CASSLAVQGHIYEQYF. DNA for the CDR3: TGTGCCAGCAGCTTAGCGGTCCAGGGTCATATCTACGAGCAGTACTTC.

This chain uses TRBV10-3 with TRBJ2-1; possible D gene TRBD1, 5 bases. Looked up from germline, CDR1 is ENHRY and CDR2 is SYGVKD. The CDR3 has 12 residues. Trimming took off 3 bases at V and 8 bases at J, with 8 bases between the two ends. The CDR3: CAISDQGDEQFF. In DNA form, the CDR3 reads TGTGCCATCAGTGACCAAGGGGATGAGCAGTTCTTC.

V is TRBV4-1 and J is TRBJ1-1; no definite D call. This CDR3 is built from 13 residues. The V gene's germline CDR1 is MGHRA and CDR2 YSYEKL. Trimming removed 0 bases from V and 8 bases from J, with 10 bases in between. In nucleotides, the CDR3 is TGCGCCAGCAGCCAAGATCGAGCACTAGAAGCTTTCTTT. Translated: CASSQDRALEAFF.

The CDR3 DNA reads as TGTGCCAGCAGTGAAAGTCAGCCCCAGCATTTT. This sequence encodes CASSESQPQHF. The chain has TRBV6-1 and TRBJ1-5; D remains ambiguous. This CDR3 contains 11 residues. Trimming took off 2 bases at V and 6 bases at J, with 2 bases between the two ends. Germline CDR1 MNHNS, CDR2 SASEGT.